A selection of T cell receptor beta chains follows, all from one sample in a study of CXCR3-negative and CXCR3-positive naive CD8 T cells. TCRdb reprocessed the 5' RACE reads, keeping one entry per CDR3 protein, no DNA. This sample's table reports 100,000 to 150,000 distinct CDR3 sequences. Material: naive CXCR3+ CD8+ T cells from blood. The receptors were gathered from a human donor in good health. Some clones in this sample may be carry-over from other donors' samples. CDR3s include the opening cysteine and the closing phenylalanine or tryptophan. The order of the fields is J gene, V gene, CDR3 protein.

J gene: TRBJ2-7; V gene: TRBV18; CDR3 protein: CASESAISYEQYF
J gene: TRBJ1-1; V gene: TRBV13; CDR3 protein: CASSAGMGNTEAFF
J gene: TRBJ2-1; V gene: TRBV7-9; CDR3 protein: CASTPAGTHNEQFF
J gene: TRBJ1-1; V gene: TRBV30; CDR3 protein: CASNRDLTEAFF
J gene: TRBJ2-3; V gene: TRBV28; CDR3 protein: CASSPSTGHTDTQYF
J gene: TRBJ2-7; V gene: TRBV20-1; CDR3 protein: CSASDLEATHYEQYF
J gene: TRBJ2-7; V gene: TRBV5-5; CDR3 protein: CASSPTVPPREQYF
J gene: TRBJ2-3; V gene: TRBV2; CDR3 protein: CASSEVGGVKRDTQYF
J gene: TRBJ2-5; V gene: TRBV29-1; CDR3 protein: CSVDGGLQETQYF
J gene: TRBJ2-1; V gene: TRBV27; CDR3 protein: CASSLYRGRGEQFF
J gene: TRBJ2-4; V gene: TRBV7-9; CDR3 protein: CASRPVQNIQYF
J gene: TRBJ1-2; V gene: TRBV11-2; CDR3 protein: CASSLLPGQSNYGYTF
J gene: TRBJ1-1; V gene: TRBV4-2; CDR3 protein: CASSQAALVDTEAFF
J gene: TRBJ2-7; V gene: TRBV7-2; CDR3 protein: CASSFNYEQYF
J gene: TRBJ1-2; V gene: TRBV4-1; CDR3 protein: CASSQGDRGIYGYTF
J gene: TRBJ1-6; V gene: TRBV20-1; CDR3 protein: CSARDPYRDNSPLHF
J gene: TRBJ1-5; V gene: TRBV15; CDR3 protein: CATSRDDGGAGQPQHF
J gene: TRBJ2-7; V gene: TRBV4-3; CDR3 protein: CASSQEIAGNLLYEQYF
J gene: TRBJ2-3; V gene: TRBV10-1; CDR3 protein: CASSDEVSTDTQYF
J gene: TRBJ2-1; V gene: TRBV6-2/TRBV6-3; CDR3 protein: CASSYSSGGYNEQFF
J gene: TRBJ1-1; V gene: TRBV19; CDR3 protein: CASSELTGVTEAFF
J gene: TRBJ2-4; V gene: TRBV28; CDR3 protein: CASTRPPHWRPTLDIQYF
J gene: TRBJ1-2; V gene: TRBV7-3; CDR3 protein: CASSPTGQVYGYTF
J gene: TRBJ2-7; V gene: TRBV4-3; CDR3 protein: CASSQVKWGSYEQYF
J gene: TRBJ2-7; V gene: TRBV7-9; CDR3 protein: CASSPKTAGEQYF
J gene: TRBJ2-7; V gene: TRBV15; CDR3 protein: CATRDVDPEQYF
J gene: TRBJ1-2; V gene: TRBV9; CDR3 protein: CASSSPGNNYGYTF
J gene: TRBJ2-3; V gene: TRBV29-1; CDR3 protein: CSAGGADTQYF
J gene: TRBJ2-3; V gene: TRBV29-1; CDR3 protein: CSVEGGVVTSGSTDTQYF
J gene: TRBJ2-3; V gene: TRBV20-1; CDR3 protein: CSARLESGGSTDTQYF
J gene: TRBJ2-5; V gene: TRBV9; CDR3 protein: CASSARQGGETQYF
J gene: TRBJ2-1; V gene: TRBV7-3; CDR3 protein: CASSLLGGNEQFF
J gene: TRBJ2-1; V gene: TRBV7-9; CDR3 protein: CASSLVGNNEQFF
J gene: TRBJ2-3; V gene: TRBV12-3/TRBV12-4; CDR3 protein: CASSPLLQQGDTQYF
J gene: TRBJ2-7; V gene: TRBV7-9; CDR3 protein: CASRAGASYEQYF
J gene: TRBJ2-7; V gene: TRBV7-2; CDR3 protein: CASSLGLINYEQYF
J gene: TRBJ2-7; V gene: TRBV21-1; CDR3 protein: CASSKRWIGGFYNSPLRF
J gene: TRBJ2-7; V gene: TRBV7-9; CDR3 protein: CASSAGLADPYEQYF